The 22 T cell receptor beta chains in this list originate from one sample, sequenced in a study of cytomegalovirus exposure and HLA in healthy donors. The PCR made use of 60 Vbeta and 13 Jbeta primers. The protocol was immunoSEQ multiplex PCR, while the TCRdb copy is restricted to in-frame clones and leaves out a portion. Seen in this sample are some 70,000 clones; the ten most common clones hold about 0.76%. Sequenced sample: PBMCs. The origin of the receptors is a boy aged 5-17 years in good health and CMV-seronegative.

V usage is TRBV15 and J usage is TRBJ2-1, with a possible D match to TRBD2 (6 bases). CDR1 and CDR2 (germline): LNHNV, YYDKDF (reference sequence). The CDR3 consists of 16 residues. V lost 3 bases and J lost 6, with 18 bases in between. The CDR3 loop reads CATSREIRLVSNEQFF. CDR3 bases: TGTGCCACCAGCAGGGAAATTAGACTAGTCAGCAATGAGCAGTTCTTC.

The rearrangement joins TRBV27 to TRBJ2-7, with TRBD2 identical over 8 bases. Germline values: CDR1 MNHEY, CDR2 SMNVEV (reference sequence). There are 14 residues in the CDR3. The V and J ends lost 2 bases and 6 bases, in that order; junction bases with no gene match: 6. This CDR3 is CASSLAAGVLEQYF. CDR3 DNA: TGTGCCAGCAGTTTAGCAGCGGGAGTGCTCGAGCAGTACTTC.

The chain has TRBV10-1 and TRBJ2-1; D gene unclear. In germline, CDR1 is WNHNN, CDR2 SYGVQD (reference sequence). The CDR3 has 13 residues. Trimming left V 5 bases short and J 7 bases short, with 12 bases between. CDR3 protein: CASSSVGVNEQFF. Here the CDR3 DNA reads TGCGCCAGCAGTTCTGTGGGCGTGAATGAGCAGTTCTTC.

The rearrangement joins TRBV27 to TRBJ2-6, with a weak D call TRBD1 (7 bases). Trimming took off 4 bases at V and 0 bases at J, with 16 bases between the two ends. CDR1 and CDR2 from the germline V gene are MNHEY and SMNVEV (reference sequence). There are 18 residues in the CDR3. The CDR3 spells CASSSTSGGSSGANVLTF. For the CDR3, the DNA is TGTGCCAGCAGTTCCACGTCAGGGGGGAGCTCTGGGGCCAACGTCCTGACTTTC.

V is TRBV5-1 and J is TRBJ2-1, with 7 positions matching TRBD2. In germline, CDR1 is SGHRS, CDR2 YFSETQ. The CDR3 has 14 amino acids. V dropped 1 base and J dropped 4; count of bases not matched to a gene: 2. This CDR3 is CASSLSGAYNEQFF. The CDR3 DNA reads as TGCGCCAGCAGCTTGAGCGGGGCGTACAATGAGCAGTTCTTC.

This chain connects TRBV4-2 to TRBJ1-2, with TRBD1 matching 9 bases. The germline V gene encodes CDR1 LGHNA and CDR2 YNFKEQ. This CDR3 has 20 amino acids. V was clipped by 1 base and J by 4 bases; unmatched bases: 19. The CDR3 sequence: CASSQGGTGQGTPGAYGYTF. The CDR3 DNA is TGTGCCAGCAGCCAAGGAGGGACCGGACAGGGGACCCCGGGGGCCTATGGCTACACCTTC.

V and J are TRBV5-4 and TRBJ2-7; D is perhaps TRBD1 (5 bases). V lost 0 bases, J lost 1 base, and 11 bases lay in between. The CDR3 consists of 15 residues. Looked up from germline, CDR1 is SGHNT and CDR2 is YYREEE (reference sequence). CDR3 amino acids: CASSLEGALSYEQYF. CDR3 in DNA: TGTGCCAGCAGCTTGGAAGGGGCTCTTTCCTACGAGCAGTACTTC.

This chain uses TRBV4-2 with TRBJ2-2; a weak D match, TRBD1 (6 bases). The V end was cut by 0 bases, the J end by 1 base, with 15 bases between. Per the germline V gene, CDR1 is LGHNA and CDR2 is YNFKEQ. This CDR3 has 18 residues. The chain's CDR3 is CASSQDAQGELNTGELFF. CDR3 nucleotide sequence: TGTGCCAGCAGCCAAGATGCACAGGGTGAACTGAACACCGGGGAGCTGTTTTTT.

J is TRBJ2-7 and V is TRBV5-1; 9 positions agree with TRBD2. With 4 bases clipped from V and 0 bases from J, the junction kept 5 bases outside the gene matches. CDR1 is SGHRS and CDR2 is YFSETQ in the germline V gene. The CDR3 loop spans 15 amino acids. The CDR3 loop reads CASSLVSGGSYEQYF. In DNA, the CDR3 is TGCGCCAGCAGCCTAGTTAGCGGGGGCTCCTACGAGCAGTACTTC.

The J gene is TRBJ2-3, the V gene TRBV5-4; tentative D call: TRBD2 (6 bases). The V and J ends lost 5 bases and 0 bases respectively, with 10 bases between them. Looked up from germline, CDR1 is SGHNT and CDR2 is YYREEE (reference sequence). The CDR3 is made up of 14 amino acids. As DNA, the CDR3 is TGTGCCAGCAGACCGGGACTCAGCACAGATACGCAGTATTTT. Protein product: CASRPGLSTDTQYF.

The chain couples TRBV19 to TRBJ2-1, with 7 bases lining up with TRBD1. CDR1 is LNHDA, CDR2 SQIVND, per germline (reference sequence). J was trimmed by 6 bases and V by 5 bases; bases with no gene match: 10. The CDR3 is 15 amino acids. This CDR3 reads CASSHRQGDPNEQFF. Written as DNA, the CDR3 is TGTGCCAGTAGTCACCGACAGGGCGATCCCAATGAGCAGTTCTTC. The full variable domain, completed using reference TRBV19 and TRBJ2-1, is DGGITQSPKYLFRKEGQNVTLSCEQNLNHDAMYWYRQDPGQGLRLIYYSQIVNDFQKGDIAEGYSVSREKKESFPLTVTSAQKNPTAFYLCASSHRQGDPNEQFFGPGTRLTVL.

This sequence joins TRBV4-1 and TRBJ1-1; D unresolved. CDR1 is MGHRA, CDR2 YSYEKL, per germline. The CDR3 spans 15 residues. V was shortened by 8 bases and J by 1 base, with 17 bases between the two germline ends. The CDR3 sequence is CASRVGVVSNTEAFF. The DNA for the CDR3 is TGCGCCAGCCGGGTAGGCGTAGTGTCGAACACTGAAGCTTTCTTT.

Turning to this clone: Other DNA variants within this sample encode the same CDR3. The chain employs TRBV29-1 and TRBJ1-1, with a weak D call TRBD1 (6 bases). Germline assignment: CDR1 SQVTM and CDR2 ANQGSEA. V lost 6 bases and J lost 3, with 14 bases in between. This CDR3 spans 13 amino acids. CDR3 sequence reads: CSVLGGADTEAFF. Here the CDR3 DNA reads TGCAGCGTGTTGGGGGGGGCTGACACTGAAGCTTTCTTT.

The rearrangement uses TRBV5-6 and TRBJ2-7; tentative D call: TRBD2 (7 bases). CDR3 length: 18 amino acids. CDR1 is SGHDT, CDR2 YYEEEE, per germline. Trimming took off 0 bases at V and 2 bases at J, with 21 bases between the two ends. CDR3 nucleotides: TGTGCCAGCAGCTTGGCCGGATATGGGGGGGCAGGGCCCTACGAGCAGTACTTC. Translation: CASSLAGYGGAGPYEQYF.

The chain couples TRBV10-3 to TRBJ1-2; possibly TRBD1 for D (5 bases). The CDR3 loop spans 14 amino acids. V was cut by 0 bases and J by 9 bases, with 14 bases left in between. Germline V gene data show CDR1 as ENHRY and CDR2 as SYGVKD. CDR3 DNA: TGTGCCATCAGTGAGTCGGTCCGGGGGTCGCGCTACACCTTC. It codes for CAISESVRGSRYTF.

DNA for the CDR3: TGTGCCAGCAGCCAGGAGGCCCCCCGGGGTCTACACTACCAAGAGACCCAGTACTTC. The encoded protein is CASSQEAPRGLHYQETQYF. The V call is TRBV4-2, the J call TRBJ2-5, with a weak D call TRBD2 (5 bases). Trimming took 3 bases from V and 0 from J, leaving 23 bases between them. This CDR3 has 19 residues. Germline CDR1 reads LGHNA; CDR2 reads YNFKEQ.

The chain employs TRBV30 and TRBJ2-2, with D unclear. V was trimmed by 3 bases and J by 6 bases, leaving 11 bases between them. The CDR3 sequence is 13 residues long. From germline, CDR1 is GTSNPN and CDR2 SVGIG (reference sequence). CDR3 sequence: CAWSEAPPGELFF. CDR3 nucleotides: TGTGCCTGGAGCGAGGCCCCGCCCGGGGAGCTGTTTTTT. Combining the CDR3 with reference TRBV30 and TRBJ2-2 gives the whole variable domain SQTIHQWPATLVQPVGSPLSLECTVEGTSNPNLYWYRQAAGRGLQLLFYSVGIGQISSEVPQNLSASRPQDRQFILSSKKLLLSDSGFYLCAWSEAPPGELFFGEGSRLTVL.

The rearrangement uses TRBV30 and TRBJ1-1; D gene uncertain. The length of the CDR3 is 13 residues. Trimming shortened V by 0 bases and J by 6 bases, and 11 bases separated the two germline ends. The V gene's germline CDR1 is GTSNPN and CDR2 SVGIG (reference sequence). CDR3 nucleotide sequence: TGTGCCTGGAGTGTTCCGGCGGTACCTGAAGCTTTCTTT. Amino acids: CAWSVPAVPEAFF.

The rearrangement joins TRBV9 to TRBJ1-1; possibly TRBD1 for D (5 bases). The germline V gene encodes CDR1 SGDLS and CDR2 YYNGEE. The V end was cut by 4 bases, the J end by 5 bases, with 15 bases between. The CDR3 consists of 14 residues. CDR3 protein: CASSSEQRGTEAFF. CDR3 bases: TGTGCCAGCAGCTCCGAACAAAGGGGTACTGAAGCTTTCTTT.

This chain links TRBV29-1 with TRBJ2-7; tentatively, D is TRBD1 (5 bases). The germline V gene encodes CDR1 SQVTM and CDR2 ANQGSEA. CDR3 length: 13 amino acids. V was trimmed by 7 bases and J by 0 bases, leaving 13 bases between them. The CDR3 here is CSALGLLSYEQYF. For the CDR3, the DNA is TGCAGCGCGCTGGGGCTCCTCTCCTACGAGCAGTACTTC.

The chain uses TRBV9 and TRBJ1-3; D may be TRBD1 (5 bases). Per germline, CDR1 SGDLS and CDR2 YYNGEE. The CDR3 consists of 13 residues. Trimming left V 6 bases short and J 0 bases short, with 7 bases between. CDR3 nucleotides: TGTGCCAGCAAGACAGACTCTGGAAACACCATATATTTT. It yields the protein CASKTDSGNTIYF.

This CDR3 is CASSLNPDLDTQYF. The CDR3 DNA follows: TGCGCCAGCAGCTTGAATCCAGATCTCGATACGCAGTATTTT. The chain links TRBV5-1 to TRBJ2-3, with D unresolved. The CDR3 is 14 residues long. Germline CDR1 is SGHRS and CDR2 is YFSETQ. The V gene lost 1 base and the J gene lost 6 bases, with 12 bases spanning the gap.